This TCR beta chain came from a study of T cell responses to AZD1222 COVID-19 vaccine. General study findings and limits: Reportedly, nearly half the spike-specific TCRs target unmutated variant regions. Clonal diversity was possibly underestimated, and the donors were mostly white British, with more females. Only a handful of people who got AZD1222 tested seropositive at baseline.

Analysis merged second doses at about 4 or about 12 weeks. In regard to this clone: Its antigen is not identified.

The germline V gene has CDR1 SGHDT and CDR2 YYEEEE. The V gene lost 4 bases and the J gene lost 4 bases, with 18 bases spanning the gap. The CDR3 totals 16 residues. TCRdb's copy holds only in-frame clones and misses some; the assay was immunoSEQ multiplex PCR. In the table there are more than 120,000 clones, approximately 89% of which are singletons. The clonotype comes from an adult who received the AZD1222 COVID-19 vaccine. This material consisted of peripheral blood, taken 28 days after the second AZD1222 dose. This chain links TRBV5-6 with TRBJ1-5; no clear D gene. The CDR3 is CASSPSSPPDNQPQHF. The DNA for the CDR3 is TGTGCCAGCAGCCCGTCGTCCCCGCCTGATAATCAGCCCCAGCATTTT.